This record looks at one T cell receptor beta chain sequence and its context. Its antigen is as yet unknown. Only in-frame clones appear in the TCRdb table, and some are missing; sequencing was by immunoSEQ multiplex PCR. The sample lists over 100,000 clones; about 86% were seen once. This CDR3 contains 16 residues. Germline V gene data show CDR1 as SEHNR and CDR2 as FQNEAQ (reference sequence). Germline trimming cut 1 base from V and 5 bases from J; bases unmatched to any gene: 8. The data were obtained in a study of T cell responses to AZD1222 COVID-19 vaccine. Overall study results and limits: Every sample of the repertoires postdated the peak T cell response. It should be noted that donors were predominantly white British and more often female, and clonal diversity was possibly underestimated.

The TCR comes from an adult in good health. This rearrangement joins TRBV7-9 to TRBJ2-5; 9 bases map to TRBD2. The sequenced sample was peripheral blood, obtained on day 0 of AZD1222 vaccination. Here the CDR3 reads CASSLGAGGPEETQYF. The CDR3 DNA reads TGTGCCAGCAGCTTAGGGGCGGGAGGGCCGGAGGAGACCCAGTACTTC.